Shown below are 26 T cell receptor beta chains from a single sample sequenced in a study of T-cell reconstitution after alpha-beta-depleted transplantation in children. Unique molecular identifiers were incorporated during preparation of the TCRbeta library. In TCRdb, the PCR reads were re-called with MiXCR into one record per CDR3 protein. Here the sample spans some 590,000 distinct CDR3 sequences, over 9.5% being singletons. The specimen was PBMCs from the stem cell graft donor, collected from the stem cell graft. The receptors were sampled from a human donor who donated a stem cell graft to a child with acute myeloid leukemia.

This clonotype appeared a few times. This chain uses TRBV5-1 with TRBJ2-5; 7 bases line up with TRBD1. Germline CDR1 reads SGHRS; CDR2 reads YFSETQ. V shed 4 bases and J 9 bases; nucleotides not matched to a gene: 12. This CDR3 contains 14 residues. CDR3 loop: CASSTGTVKRPQYF. In nucleotides, the CDR3 is TGCGCCAGCAGCACCGGGACAGTCAAGAGACCCCAGTACTTC.

This rearrangement joins TRBV28 to TRBJ1-2; 9 bases fit TRBD1. This CDR3 comprises 15 residues. Unmatched junction bases numbered 8, after V lost 1 base and J lost 8 bases. Germline V gene lookup returns CDR1 MDHEN and CDR2 SYDVKM. CDR3 protein: CASSLFHRGQSGYTF. The CDR3 DNA is TGTGCCAGCAGTTTATTTCACAGGGGGCAAAGCGGCTACACCTTC.

There are a few counts of this clonotype. The chain carries TRBV9 and TRBJ2-3, with TRBD2 matching 9 bases. V was pared by 7 bases and J by 5 bases, with 8 bases of the junction left unmatched. The CDR3 sequence is 14 residues long. The germline V gene encodes CDR1 SGDLS and CDR2 YYNGEE. The CDR3 coding sequence is TGTGCCAGCGGAGCGGGAGGCCGTGGAGATACGCAGTATTTT. The encoded protein is CASGAGGRGDTQYF.

The chain joins TRBV18 to TRBJ1-5; 7 bases line up with TRBD1. The CDR3 runs 14 residues. CDR1 and CDR2 (germline): KGHSH, LQKENI. After removal of 2 bases from V and 6 bases from J, the junction contained 4 bases not matched to a gene. This CDR3 is CASSPGAGGQPQHF. The CDR3 DNA is TGTGCCAGCTCACCAGGGGCAGGGGGTCAGCCCCAGCATTTT.

This clonotype was observed a handful of times. Mismatch with germline at one junction end may stem from a read error. V is TRBV11-2 and J is TRBJ1-3, with TRBD1 matching over 7 bases. The CDR3 length is 17 residues. Germline V gives CDR1 SGHAT, CDR2 FQNNGV. The CDR3 sequence is CASSLEGQHVSGNTIYF. In nucleotides, the CDR3 is TGTGCCAGCAGTTTAGAGGGACAGCACGTCTCTGGAAACACCATATATTTT.

This clonotype was detected many times. The V and J genes are TRBV12-3 or TRBV12-4 and TRBJ2-1; no clear D. There are 13 residues in the CDR3. Deletions cut 0 bases from V and 5 bases from J, with 5 bases between. The CDR3 sequence: CASSLALNNEQFF. The CDR3 bases are TGTGCCAGCAGTTTAGCGCTCAACAATGAGCAGTTCTTC.

This clonotype occurred a few times. V usage is TRBV5-6 and J usage is TRBJ2-7; a possible D gene is TRBD1 (5 bases). V lost 3 bases and J 3 bases, leaving 16 bases between the germline ends. The V gene's germline CDR1 is SGHDT and CDR2 YYEEEE. This CDR3 has 15 residues. The CDR3 sequence: CASSSFRQSDYEQYF. DNA for the CDR3: TGTGCCAGCAGCTCCTTCAGACAGTCAGACTACGAGCAGTACTTC.

In its sample, this clonotype was seen a few times. The chain joins TRBV4-3 to TRBJ2-3; maybe TRBD2 (6 bases). This CDR3 is 17 amino acids long. With 0 bases removed from V and 0 bases from J, the gap between germline ends came to 13 bases. Looked up from germline, CDR1 is LGHNA and CDR2 is YSLEER. The CDR3 loop reads CASSQDRAGSSTDTQYF. CDR3 DNA sequence: TGCGCCAGCAGCCAAGATCGAGCGGGCAGTAGCACAGATACGCAGTATTTT.

This clonotype was counted many times. The chain is built from TRBV29-1 and TRBJ2-1; no firm D call. The V end lost 4 bases, the J end lost 10 bases, and 11 bases lay between the germline ends. The CDR3 is 11 amino acids. In germline, CDR1 is SQVTM, CDR2 ANQGSEA. The CDR3 loop reads CSVVFGAEQFF. The CDR3 DNA reads TGCAGCGTTGTCTTTGGCGCGGAGCAGTTCTTC.

V usage is TRBV20-1 and J usage is TRBJ1-3, with no clear D. The CDR3 is 15 amino acids. CDR1 and CDR2 from the germline V gene are DFQATT and SNEGSKA (reference sequence). Between the trimmed V and J ends, which lost 6 bases and 0 bases, there was a span of 15 bases. The CDR3 loop reads CSAHGRAFSGNTIYF. As DNA, the CDR3 is TGCAGTGCCCACGGGAGGGCGTTCTCTGGAAACACCATATATTTT.

The chain has TRBV5-5 and TRBJ1-2; maybe TRBD1 (5 bases). There are 16 residues in the CDR3. Germline V gene data show CDR1 as SGHKS and CDR2 as YYEKEE (reference sequence). Trimming cost V 0 bases and J 4 bases, with 16 bases left between them. The CDR3 loop reads CASSLAGTQGAYGYTF. CDR3 coding DNA: TGTGCCAGCAGCTTGGCCGGGACTCAGGGAGCCTATGGCTACACCTTC.

This clonotype was observed a handful of times. This chain connects TRBV5-5 to TRBJ2-1, with 10 bases identical to TRBD2. The CDR3 covers 17 residues. CDR1 and CDR2 from the germline V gene are SGHKS and YYEKEE (reference sequence). V lost 3 bases and J lost 3; bases outside the gene matches: 9. CDR3 residues: CASSSRPGLADYNEQFF. DNA for the CDR3: TGTGCCAGCAGCTCCAGGCCCGGACTAGCGGACTACAATGAGCAGTTCTTC.

The rearrangement links TRBV30 to TRBJ2-3; 8 bases align to TRBD1. V trimming: 5 bases; J trimming: 0 bases; junction bases outside the gene matches: 1. The CDR3 loop spans 13 amino acids. Germline V CDR1 and CDR2: GTSNPN, SVGIG (reference sequence). In nucleotides, the CDR3 is TGTGCCTGGTGGACAGGGAGCACAGATACGCAGTATTTT. Its translation: CAWWTGSTDTQYF.

The genes are TRBV3-1 and TRBJ2-2, with D perhaps TRBD2 (5 bases). This CDR3 comprises 16 residues. The V and J ends lost 0 bases and 1 base respectively, with 9 bases between them. CDR1 is LGHDT, CDR2 YNNKEL, per germline (reference sequence). DNA of the CDR3: TGTGCCAGCAGCCAAGAGGTGGGAGTGAACACCGGGGAGCTGTTTTTT. Translation: CASSQEVGVNTGELFF. The whole variable domain, remainder taken from reference TRBV3-1 and TRBJ2-2, is DTAVSQTPKYLVTQMGNDKSIKCEQNLGHDTMYWYKQDSKKFLKIMFSYNNKELIINETVPNRFSPKSPDKAHLNLHINSLELGDSAVYFCASSQEVGVNTGELFFGEGSRLTVL.

This clonotype was recorded a few times. This chain links TRBV11-2 with TRBJ2-7, with 14 nucleotides matching TRBD2. V lost 5 bases and J lost 3; bases outside the gene matches: 12. Germline CDR1 reads SGHAT; CDR2 reads FQNNGV. The CDR3 loop spans 18 amino acids. This CDR3 is CASSQEGTSGRPGYEQYF. The CDR3, as DNA: TGTGCCAGCAGCCAAGAGGGGACTAGCGGGAGACCTGGCTACGAGCAGTACTTC. Full variable domain (outside the CDR3, taken from reference TRBV11-2 and TRBJ2-7): EAGVAQSPRYKIIEKRQSVAFWCNPISGHATLYWYQQILGQGPKLLIQFQNNGVVDDSQLPKDRFSAERLKGVDSTLKIQPAKLEDSAVYLCASSQEGTSGRPGYEQYFGPGTRLTVT.

Many counts were recorded for this clonotype. The chain combines TRBV5-1 with TRBJ1-1, with a weak D call TRBD1 (6 bases). The CDR3 runs to 15 residues. Germline lookup yields CDR1 SGHRS and CDR2 YFSETQ. Trimming left V 0 bases short and J 8 bases short, with 17 bases between. The CDR3 reads CASSLGAGEFGEAFF. In DNA, the CDR3 is TGCGCCAGCAGCTTGGGGGCAGGGGAATTCGGCGAAGCTTTCTTT.

This clonotype was found many times. The chain is built from TRBV12-3 or TRBV12-4 and TRBJ2-3, with D perhaps matching TRBD2 (5 bases). This CDR3 comprises 17 residues. The germline V and J ends were trimmed by 1 base and 0 bases, with 14 bases remaining between them. The CDR3 sequence is CASSLELLAASTDTQYF. DNA for the CDR3: TGTGCCAGCAGTTTAGAACTCCTAGCAGCCAGCACAGATACGCAGTATTTT.

This clonotype was observed many times. J is TRBJ2-7 and V is TRBV7-2; D is perhaps TRBD2 (5 bases). Germline CDR1 reads SGHTA; CDR2 reads FQGNSA. This CDR3 is built from 12 residues. V gave up 6 bases and J gave up 4 bases, with 10 bases separating them. CDR3 bases: TGTGCCAGCAGTTCCACTAGATACGAGCAGTACTTC. This codes for CASSSTRYEQYF.

This clonotype came up many times. This chain uses TRBV6-1 with TRBJ2-1, with 10 bases matching TRBD2. The CDR3 loop spans 15 amino acids. The V gene end was trimmed by 6 bases and the J gene end by 8 bases; junction bases not matched to a gene: 10. The germline V gene encodes CDR1 MNHNS and CDR2 SASEGT. CDR3 amino acids: CASRERASGSHEQFF. In DNA, the CDR3 is TGTGCCAGCAGGGAGAGGGCTAGCGGGAGCCATGAGCAGTTCTTC.

This clonotype has ten or more counts. V usage is TRBV12-3 or TRBV12-4 and J usage is TRBJ2-3, with 7 positions matching TRBD2. The CDR3 has 15 residues. Losses at the gene ends were 5 bases for V and 5 bases for J; bases not matched to a gene: 10. The CDR3 is CASSQMGRGGDTQYF. The DNA for the CDR3 is TGTGCCAGCAGTCAGATGGGGCGCGGGGGAGATACGCAGTATTTT.

The sample holds many counts of this clonotype. The chain links TRBV27 to TRBJ2-3; maybe TRBD1 (6 bases). Germline V gives CDR1 MNHEY, CDR2 SMNVEV (reference sequence). The CDR3 length is 15 residues. Between the trimmed V and J ends, which lost 8 bases and 2 bases, there was a span of 17 bases. In nucleotides, the CDR3 is TGTGCCAGCGGCGACAGGCTTTCCTCCACAGATACGCAGTATTTT. Protein: CASGDRLSSTDTQYF.

This clonotype was recorded a few times. The gene calls are TRBV12-3 or TRBV12-4 and TRBJ2-5; D not certain. Trimming stripped 3 bases from V and 7 bases from J, with 12 bases between. CDR3 size: 13 residues. CDR3 sequence: CASSFVTGGTQYF. The CDR3 nucleotides read TGTGCCAGCAGTTTCGTAACGGGCGGGACCCAGTACTTC.

The chain carries TRBV20-1 and TRBJ2-2; 15 nucleotides match TRBD2. Germline CDR1 is DFQATT and CDR2 is SNEGSKA (reference sequence). The CDR3 is 16 amino acids. V dropped 6 bases and J dropped 10; count of bases not matched to a gene: 12. CDR3 DNA: TGCAGTGCCGAACTCAGGACTAGCGGGAGGGTCAAGGAGCTGTTTTTT. Its protein product is CSAELRTSGRVKELFF.

This clonotype was observed a few times. The chain combines TRBV20-1 with TRBJ2-1; perhaps D is TRBD1 or TRBD2 (5 bases each). The CDR3 length is 11 residues. CDR1 and CDR2 from the germline V gene are DFQATT and SNEGSKA (reference sequence). The V and J ends lost 6 bases and 10 bases respectively, with 13 bases between them. The CDR3: CSAPGTHEQFF. The CDR3 region has the DNA TGCAGTGCCCCGGGGACCCACGAGCAGTTCTTC.

This clonotype turned up a few times. V usage is TRBV19 and J usage is TRBJ2-1; D tentatively reads TRBD1 or TRBD2 (5 bases each). CDR1 and CDR2 from the germline V gene are LNHDA and SQIVND (reference sequence). The V end was cut by 5 bases, the J end by 0 bases, with 14 bases between. CDR3 length: 16 amino acids. CDR3 sequence (DNA): TGTGCCAGTAGTTTTGAGGGACCGAGCTCCTACAATGAGCAGTTCTTC. The encoded protein is CASSFEGPSSYNEQFF.

In this sample, this clonotype turned up many times. The genes are TRBV3-1 and TRBJ2-3; 8 bases are a match to TRBD2. The junction had 9 bases not matched to a gene; V was cut back by 0 bases and J by 4 bases. Germline V gene sequence: CDR1 LGHDT, CDR2 YNNKEL (reference sequence). The CDR3 runs to 17 residues. CDR3 region: CASSQDPGTRAADTQYF. The DNA for the CDR3 is TGTGCCAGCAGCCAAGATCCCGGGACTAGGGCGGCAGATACGCAGTATTTT.